These T cell receptor beta chains were read from a single sample in a study of blood T cells in healthy people across ages. TCRdb re-derived calls from the 5' RACE reads in MiXCR, one entry per CDR3 protein. The sample has 980,000 or so distinct CDR3 sequences, roughly 48% seen once. Specimen: blood. The source is a man aged 30 to 45 in good health. CDR3s include the opening cysteine and the closing phenylalanine or tryptophan. Each record gives: V gene, clone size, D gene, J gene, CDR3 protein, CDR3 DNA. The D gene is left open where the match is weak. Part of the rows lack a size; the others show once, few, many or a class for expanded clones.

v_call: TRBV6-6
clone_size: -
d_call: -
j_call: TRBJ2-7
cdr3_aa: CASSYVEGGRYEQYF
cdr3_nt: TGTGCCAGCAGTTACGTGGAGGGCGGACGCTACGAGCAGTACTTC

v_call: TRBV5-6
clone_size: -
d_call: -
j_call: TRBJ1-5
cdr3_aa: CASSAVASNQPQHF
cdr3_nt: TGTGCCAGCAGCGCTGTGGCAAGCAATCAGCCCCAGCATTTT

v_call: TRBV9
clone_size: -
d_call: -
j_call: TRBJ2-1
cdr3_aa: CASSVGGNRANEQFF
cdr3_nt: TGTGCCAGCAGCGTAGGTGGGAACAGGGCCAATGAGCAGTTCTTC

v_call: TRBV2
clone_size: few
d_call: TRBD2
j_call: TRBJ2-7
cdr3_aa: CASRMTSGGVYEQYF
cdr3_nt: TGTGCCAGCAGGATGACTAGCGGGGGGGTCTACGAGCAGTACTTC

v_call: TRBV2
clone_size: -
d_call: -
j_call: TRBJ1-5
cdr3_aa: CASSEASEDQPQHF
cdr3_nt: TGTGCCAGCAGTGAAGCAAGCGAGGATCAGCCCCAGCATTTT

v_call: TRBV29-1
clone_size: few
d_call: -
j_call: TRBJ2-7
cdr3_aa: CSAGQRTYEQYF
cdr3_nt: TGCAGCGCTGGACAGCGTACCTACGAGCAGTACTTC

v_call: TRBV20-1
clone_size: -
d_call: -
j_call: TRBJ2-3
cdr3_aa: CSAGPGQIYTDTQYF
cdr3_nt: TGCAGTGCCGGCCCCGGACAGATATACACAGATACGCAGTATTTT

v_call: TRBV20-1
clone_size: -
d_call: TRBD1
j_call: TRBJ1-2
cdr3_aa: CSAARPGQGASYGYTF
cdr3_nt: TGCAGTGCCGCCCGTCCGGGACAGGGCGCCTCCTATGGCTACACCTTC

v_call: TRBV6-1
clone_size: -
d_call: -
j_call: TRBJ2-4
cdr3_aa: CASSDVGKNIQYF
cdr3_nt: TGTGCCAGCAGTGACGTAGGGAAAAACATTCAGTACTTC

v_call: TRBV29-1
clone_size: once
d_call: -
j_call: TRBJ1-2
cdr3_aa: CSVRDTVYGYTF
cdr3_nt: TGCAGCGTCCGGGACACTGTCTATGGCTACACCTTC

v_call: TRBV28
clone_size: few
d_call: -
j_call: TRBJ2-3
cdr3_aa: CASSFPLAPSTDTQYF
cdr3_nt: TGTGCCAGCAGTTTCCCCCTAGCGCCTAGCACAGATACGCAGTATTTT

v_call: TRBV6-5
clone_size: few
d_call: -
j_call: TRBJ2-1
cdr3_aa: CASSLGGGVLYEQFF
cdr3_nt: TGTGCCAGCAGCCTGGGAGGGGGGGTTTTGTATGAGCAGTTCTTC

v_call: TRBV3-1
clone_size: few
d_call: TRBD2
j_call: TRBJ2-7
cdr3_aa: CASSLLAGGSYEQYF
cdr3_nt: TGTGCCAGCAGCTTACTGGCGGGGGGCTCCTACGAGCAGTACTTC